Below, 23 T cell receptor beta chains from the same sample are listed, as sequenced in a study of immune cell composition in non-small cell lung cancer. Produced via immunoSEQ multiplex PCR; TCRdb's table is partial and in-frame only. The table shows more than 8,500 clones, with under 70% occurring only once. The normal lung sample lay at least 3 cm, and maximally far, from the tumour. Sequenced input: non-adjacent lung tissue. Receptors originate from a human donor with non-small cell lung cancer.

The chain carries TRBV12-5 and TRBJ1-2; no clear D gene. Germline CDR1 is LGHNT and CDR2 is FRNRAP. V was shortened by 4 bases and J by 6 bases, with 18 bases between the two germline ends. The CDR3 contains 15 residues. CDR3 protein: CASGSEGVGQNGYTF. The CDR3 nucleotides read TGTGCTAGTGGTTCGGAGGGTGTCGGGCAGAATGGCTACACCTTC.

The CDR3 is CASSIYGAAEAFF. The CDR3 DNA reads TGTGCCAGTAGTATATATGGGGCGGCTGAAGCTTTCTTT. The chain joins TRBV19 to TRBJ1-1; possibly TRBD1 for D (5 bases). The V and J ends lost 2 bases and 6 bases respectively, with 10 bases between them. The CDR3 length is 13 residues. The germline V gene encodes CDR1 LNHDA and CDR2 SQIVND (reference sequence).

This chain connects TRBV19 to TRBJ2-2; D possibly corresponds to TRBD1 (5 bases). The V and J ends lost 5 bases and 5 bases respectively, with 15 bases between them. CDR3 length: 15 residues. Looked up from germline, CDR1 is LNHDA and CDR2 is SQIVND (reference sequence). The CDR3 sequence is CASSVRQPPTGELFF. The DNA of the CDR3 is TGTGCCAGTAGTGTTAGACAGCCACCTACCGGGGAGCTGTTTTTT.

V usage is TRBV5-6 and J usage is TRBJ1-1, with 7 bases lining up with TRBD1. V lost 4 bases and J lost 3; bases outside the gene matches: 9. The CDR3 consists of 15 residues. Germline CDR1 is SGHDT and CDR2 is YYEEEE. CDR3 region: CASSPLGQGDTEAFF. The CDR3 DNA sequence: TGTGCCAGCAGCCCCCTGGGGCAGGGGGACACTGAAGCTTTCTTT.

DNA for the CDR3: TGTGCCAGTAGTTTCGGGGGAGAGACCCAGTACTTC. Protein product: CASSFGGETQYF. This sequence joins TRBV19 and TRBJ2-5, with D maybe TRBD2 (6 bases). The germline V gene encodes CDR1 LNHDA and CDR2 SQIVND (reference sequence). V lost 5 bases and J 4 bases, leaving 8 bases between the germline ends. This CDR3 is 12 amino acids long.

The V and J genes are TRBV25-1 and TRBJ2-1, with a possible D match to TRBD1 (5 bases). With 2 bases removed from V and 6 bases from J, the gap between germline ends came to 5 bases. This CDR3 contains 12 residues. Germline V gene sequence: CDR1 MGHDK, CDR2 SYGVNS. CDR3: CASSEQGNEQFF. CDR3 nucleotides: TGTGCCAGCAGTGAACAGGGCAATGAGCAGTTCTTC.

This clone is a singleton in its sample. The chain recombines TRBV6-5 with TRBJ1-2; tentatively, D is TRBD1 (5 bases). CDR1 is MNHEY, CDR2 SVGAGI, per germline. V dropped 2 bases and J dropped 4 bases, with 11 bases sitting between them. The CDR3 consists of 14 residues. Here the CDR3 DNA reads TGTGCCAGCAGTTACACAACAGACAGCTATGGCTACACCTTC. It translates to CASSYTTDSYGYTF.

In this sample, this clone turned up a few times. The chain is built from TRBV7-2 and TRBJ2-2; TRBD1 might be the D (6 bases). The CDR3 spans 16 residues. The V gene's germline CDR1 is SGHTA and CDR2 FQGNSA. V lost 6 bases, J lost 1 base, and 15 bases lay in between. The CDR3 sequence is CASRPGVARNTGELFF. CDR3 sequence (DNA): TGTGCCAGCAGGCCAGGGGTAGCGAGGAACACCGGGGAGCTGTTTTTT.

CDR3 in amino acids: CARSRQDSGNTIYF. The DNA of the CDR3 is TGTGCCAGAAGTAGACAGGACTCTGGAAACACCATATATTTT. The genes are TRBV5-3 and TRBJ1-3, with D possibly matching TRBD1 (6 bases). TRBV5-3 is noted as an ORF with a role that remains uncertain. V was clipped by 5 bases and J by 0 bases, with 9 bases between them. The CDR3 has 14 residues.

This chain links TRBV2 with TRBJ1-1, with unresolved D. The germline V gene encodes CDR1 SNHLY and CDR2 FYNNEI. The CDR3 length is 15 residues. V dropped 5 bases and J dropped 4 bases, with 17 bases sitting between them. CDR3 nucleotides: TGTGCCAGCAGTCTCCTCCGTTCCCTGAGCACTGAAGCTTTCTTT. This sequence encodes CASSLLRSLSTEAFF. Full variable domain (remainder filled in from reference TRBV2 and TRBJ1-1): EPEVTQTPSHQVTQMGQEVILRCVPISNHLYFYWYRQILGQKVEFLVSFYNNEISEKSEIFDDQFSVERPDGSNFTLKIRSTKLEDSAMYFCASSLLRSLSTEAFFGQGTRLTVV.

The sample holds one count of this clone. The chain is built from TRBV6-4 and TRBJ1-2, with TRBD1 identical over 9 bases. The germline V gene has CDR1 MRHNA and CDR2 SNTAGT. The CDR3 is made up of 13 amino acids. J was trimmed by 4 bases and V by 6 bases; bases with no gene match: 3. The CDR3 protein is CASRGQGVYGYTF. CDR3 nucleotides: TGTGCCAGCAGGGGACAGGGAGTCTATGGCTACACCTTC.

The sample holds one count of this clone. V gene TRBV5-1 combines with J gene TRBJ1-1, with 12 bases matching TRBD1. CDR1 and CDR2 from the germline V gene are SGHRS and YFSETQ. There are 16 residues in the CDR3. Trimming took 1 base from V and 6 from J; bases not matched to a gene: 7. CDR3 amino acids: CASSLQWDRGLPEAFF. The CDR3, as DNA: TGCGCCAGCAGCTTGCAATGGGACAGGGGGCTCCCTGAAGCTTTCTTT.

This clone is medium-sized (0.01 to 0.1%) within its sample. The chain couples TRBV6-5 to TRBJ2-7; TRBD2 matches at 8 bases. V was clipped by 2 bases and J by 3 bases; unmatched bases: 6. This CDR3 spans 15 amino acids. The germline gives CDR1 MNHEY, CDR2 SVGAGI. The CDR3 DNA sequence: TGTGCCAGCAGTTACCAGAGCGGGGGCTACTACGAGCAGTACTTC. It is translated as CASSYQSGGYYEQYF.

Here the CDR3 reads CASSPTAAVEAFF. The CDR3 nucleotides read TGCGCCAGCAGCCCCACAGCGGCAGTTGAAGCTTTCTTT. The chain has TRBV4-3 and TRBJ1-1; D is uncertain. Germline V gene lookup returns CDR1 LGHNA and CDR2 YSLEER. The CDR3 has 13 residues. V was trimmed by 4 bases and J by 7 bases, leaving 13 bases between them.

This clone has a handful of counts. This chain uses TRBV5-6 with TRBJ1-2; D gene ambiguous. This CDR3 spans 11 amino acids. V gave up 3 bases and J gave up 8 bases, with 8 bases separating them. Looked up from germline, CDR1 is SGHDT and CDR2 is YYEEEE. The CDR3 region has the DNA TGTGCCAGCAGCTACGGGGAGGGCTACACCTTC. Translating it yields CASSYGEGYTF. The full variable domain, completed using reference TRBV5-6 and TRBJ1-2, is DAGVTQSPTHLIKTRGQQVTLRCSPKSGHDTVSWYQQALGQGPQFIFQYYEEEERQRGNFPDRFSGHQFPNYSSELNVNALLLGDSALYLCASSYGEGYTFGSGTRLTVV.

The V and J genes are TRBV19 and TRBJ2-7; D is perhaps TRBD1 (7 bases). The germline V gene encodes CDR1 LNHDA and CDR2 SQIVND (reference sequence). V was pared by 5 bases and J by 1 base, with 12 bases between. The CDR3 runs to 14 residues. In DNA form, the CDR3 reads TGTGCCAGTAGTGTCCAGGGGGGATCCTACGAGCAGTACTTC. Translated: CASSVQGGSYEQYF.

The rearrangement joins TRBV10-3 to TRBJ2-7; a possible D gene is TRBD1 (5 bases). The CDR3 length is 15 residues. Germline V CDR1 and CDR2: ENHRY, SYGVKD. The V and J ends lost 6 bases and 1 base respectively, with 16 bases between them. CDR3 sequence reads: CAIREPGQGSYEQYF. The CDR3 bases are TGTGCCATCAGGGAACCTGGGCAGGGATCCTACGAGCAGTACTTC.

The table lists this clone with a count of one. In DNA form, the CDR3 reads TGTGCCAGCAGCGTACTAGTATCTAGCACAGATACGCAGTATTTT. This codes for CASSVLVSSTDTQYF. The genes are TRBV9 and TRBJ2-3; D gene ambiguous. With 1 base removed from V and 0 bases from J, the gap between germline ends came to 9 bases. Germline values: CDR1 SGDLS, CDR2 YYNGEE. The CDR3 runs to 15 residues.

The chain is built from TRBV5-6 and TRBJ1-4, with TRBD1 identical over 7 bases. This CDR3 has 16 amino acids. V shed 0 bases and J 7 bases; nucleotides not matched to a gene: 9. CDR1 is SGHDT and CDR2 is YYEEEE in the germline V gene. CDR3 coding DNA: TGTGCCAGCAGCTTGGAAGTGGCAGGGGGTGCTGAAAAACTGTTTTTT. Amino acid sequence: CASSLEVAGGAEKLFF.

This clone was counted a single time. The chain has TRBV7-8 and TRBJ1-5, with 7 bases matching TRBD1. The V gene end was trimmed by 3 bases and the J gene end by 2 bases; junction bases not matched to a gene: 7. Germline values: CDR1 SGHVS, CDR2 FQNEAQ. The CDR3 is 16 amino acids. The CDR3 reads CASSFTLGQGNQPQHF. The CDR3 DNA follows: TGTGCCAGCAGCTTTACACTAGGACAGGGCAATCAGCCCCAGCATTTT.

The V gene is TRBV29-1, the J gene TRBJ2-7, with D tentatively TRBD2 (5 bases). The germline V gene encodes CDR1 SQVTM and CDR2 ANQGSEA. Deletions cut 6 bases from V and 2 bases from J, with 14 bases between. CDR3 length: 13 residues. As DNA, the CDR3 is TGCAGCGTCGAGCGGCTGGAGGCCTACGAGCAGTACTTC. Translating gives CSVERLEAYEQYF.

V is TRBV10-2 and J is TRBJ2-3, with 9 positions matching TRBD2. The CDR3 spans 16 residues. Germline values: CDR1 WSHSY, CDR2 SAAADI. Trimming at V came to 2 bases and at J to 0 bases, leaving 3 bases not matched to a gene. This chain's CDR3 is CASSEPSGASTDTQYF. CDR3 DNA: TGCGCCAGCAGTGAGCCTAGCGGGGCCAGCACAGATACGCAGTATTTT.

The V call is TRBV11-2, the J call TRBJ2-2; D is unresolved. Per germline, CDR1 SGHAT and CDR2 FQNNGV. Trimming took 5 bases from V and 0 from J, leaving 10 bases between them. The CDR3 has 15 residues. The CDR3 sequence is CASSPYTANTGELFF. For the CDR3, the DNA is TGTGCCAGCAGCCCTTACACCGCGAACACCGGGGAGCTGTTTTTT.